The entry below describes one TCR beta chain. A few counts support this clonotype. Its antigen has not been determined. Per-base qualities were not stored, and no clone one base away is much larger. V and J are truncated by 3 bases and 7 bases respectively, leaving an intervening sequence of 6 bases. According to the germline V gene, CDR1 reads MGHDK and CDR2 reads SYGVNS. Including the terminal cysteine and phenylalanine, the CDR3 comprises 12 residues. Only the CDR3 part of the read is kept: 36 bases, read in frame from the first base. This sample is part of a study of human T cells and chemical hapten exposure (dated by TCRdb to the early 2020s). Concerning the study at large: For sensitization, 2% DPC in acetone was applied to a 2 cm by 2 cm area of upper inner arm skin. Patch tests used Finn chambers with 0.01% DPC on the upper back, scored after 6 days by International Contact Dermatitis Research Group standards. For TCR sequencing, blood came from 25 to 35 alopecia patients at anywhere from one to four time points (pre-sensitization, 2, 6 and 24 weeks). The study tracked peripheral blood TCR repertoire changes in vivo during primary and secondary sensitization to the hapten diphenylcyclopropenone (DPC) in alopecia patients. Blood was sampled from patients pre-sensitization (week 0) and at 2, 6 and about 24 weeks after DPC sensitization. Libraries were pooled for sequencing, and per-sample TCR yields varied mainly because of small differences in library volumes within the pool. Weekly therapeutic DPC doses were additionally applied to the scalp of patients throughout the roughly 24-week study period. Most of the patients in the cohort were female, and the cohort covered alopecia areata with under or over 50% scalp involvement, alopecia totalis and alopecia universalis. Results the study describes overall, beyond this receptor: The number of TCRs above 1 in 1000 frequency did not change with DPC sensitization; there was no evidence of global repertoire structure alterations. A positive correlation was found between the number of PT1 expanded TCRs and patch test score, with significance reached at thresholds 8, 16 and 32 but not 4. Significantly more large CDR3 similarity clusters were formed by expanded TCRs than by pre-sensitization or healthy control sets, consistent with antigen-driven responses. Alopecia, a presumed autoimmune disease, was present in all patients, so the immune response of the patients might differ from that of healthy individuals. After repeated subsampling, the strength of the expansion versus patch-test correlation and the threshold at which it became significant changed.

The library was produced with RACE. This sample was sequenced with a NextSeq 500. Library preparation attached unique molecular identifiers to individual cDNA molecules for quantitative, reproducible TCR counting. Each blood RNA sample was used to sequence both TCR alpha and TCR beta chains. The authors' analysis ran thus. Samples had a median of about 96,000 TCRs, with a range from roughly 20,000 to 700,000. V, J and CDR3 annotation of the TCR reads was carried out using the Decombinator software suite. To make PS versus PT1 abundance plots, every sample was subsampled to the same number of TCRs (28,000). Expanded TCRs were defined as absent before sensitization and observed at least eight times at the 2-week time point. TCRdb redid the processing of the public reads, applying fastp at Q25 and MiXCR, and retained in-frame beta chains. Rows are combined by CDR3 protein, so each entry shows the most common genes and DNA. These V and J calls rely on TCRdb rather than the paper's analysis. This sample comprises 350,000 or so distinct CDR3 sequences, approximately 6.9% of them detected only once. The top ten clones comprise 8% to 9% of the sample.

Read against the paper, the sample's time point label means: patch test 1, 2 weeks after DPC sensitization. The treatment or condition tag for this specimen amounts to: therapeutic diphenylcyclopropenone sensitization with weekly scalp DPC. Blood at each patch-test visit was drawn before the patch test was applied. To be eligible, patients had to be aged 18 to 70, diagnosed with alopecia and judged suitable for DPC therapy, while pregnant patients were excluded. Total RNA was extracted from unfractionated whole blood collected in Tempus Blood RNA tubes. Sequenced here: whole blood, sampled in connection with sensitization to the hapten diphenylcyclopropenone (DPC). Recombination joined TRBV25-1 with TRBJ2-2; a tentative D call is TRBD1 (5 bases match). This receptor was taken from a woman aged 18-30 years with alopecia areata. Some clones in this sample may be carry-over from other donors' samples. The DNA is TGTGCCAGCAGTGATGACAGCGGGGAGCTGTTTTTT. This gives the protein CASSDDSGELFF.